This T cell receptor beta chain emerged from a study of blood T cell repertoires in COVID-19. Background on the study: Sources were T cells, B-cell-depleted T cells, or PBMCs; the material itself was cDNA or gDNA.

Trimming removed 5 bases at V and 3 bases at J, with 9 bases between. CDR1 SGHNT and CDR2 YENEEA come from the germline V gene. This CDR3 is 13 amino acids long. Libraries were prepared by immunoSEQ multiplex PCR; TCRdb keeps only in-frame clonotypes and omits some of them. Here the sample spans 84,000 or so clones, around 90% being singletons. The material sequenced was peripheral blood. The sequence was obtained from a man aged 55-75 years with acute or convalescent COVID-19. The V call is TRBV11-3, the J call TRBJ2-3; D is uncertain. The CDR3 bases are TGTGCCAGCAGCCCCCCCCGGACAGATACGCAGTATTTT. This codes for CASSPPRTDTQYF.